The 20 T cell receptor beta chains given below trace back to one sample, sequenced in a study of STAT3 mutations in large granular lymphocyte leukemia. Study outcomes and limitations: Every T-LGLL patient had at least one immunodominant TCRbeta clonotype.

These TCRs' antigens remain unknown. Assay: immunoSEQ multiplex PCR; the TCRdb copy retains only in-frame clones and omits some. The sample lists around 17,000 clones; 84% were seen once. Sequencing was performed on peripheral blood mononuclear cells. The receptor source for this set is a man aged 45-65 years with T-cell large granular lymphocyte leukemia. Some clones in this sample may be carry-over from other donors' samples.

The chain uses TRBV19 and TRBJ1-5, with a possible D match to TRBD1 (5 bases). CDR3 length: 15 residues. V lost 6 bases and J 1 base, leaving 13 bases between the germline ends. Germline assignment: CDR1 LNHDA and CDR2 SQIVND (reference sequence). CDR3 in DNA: TGTGCCAGTAGCCCCTCGGGACGGAGCAATCAGCCCCAGCATTTT. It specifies CASSPSGRSNQPQHF.

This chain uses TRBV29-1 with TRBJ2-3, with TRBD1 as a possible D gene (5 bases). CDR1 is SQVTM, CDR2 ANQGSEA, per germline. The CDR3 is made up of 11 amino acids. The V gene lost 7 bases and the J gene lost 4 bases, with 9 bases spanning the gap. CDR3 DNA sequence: TGCAGCGCCAGGGTTGCAGATACGCAGTATTTT. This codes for CSARVADTQYF.

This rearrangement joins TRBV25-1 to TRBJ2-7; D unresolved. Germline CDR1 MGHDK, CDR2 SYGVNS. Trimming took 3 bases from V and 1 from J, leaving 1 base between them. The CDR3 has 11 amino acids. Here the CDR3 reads CASSESYEQYF. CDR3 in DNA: TGTGCCAGCAGTGAGTCCTACGAGCAGTACTTC.

The CDR3 DNA reads TGCGCCAGCAGCACCCAGACTAGGGAAGAGACCCAGTACTTC. It translates to CASSTQTREETQYF. V gene TRBV5-1 combines with J gene TRBJ2-5; tentative D call: TRBD2 (6 bases). In germline, CDR1 is SGHRS, CDR2 YFSETQ. Trimming shortened V by 4 bases and J by 3 bases, and 13 bases separated the two germline ends. The CDR3 totals 14 residues.

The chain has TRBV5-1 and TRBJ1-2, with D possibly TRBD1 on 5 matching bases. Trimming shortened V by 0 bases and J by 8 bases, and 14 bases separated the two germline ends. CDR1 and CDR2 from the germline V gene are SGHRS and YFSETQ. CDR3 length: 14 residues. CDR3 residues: CASSLVGDGYGYTF. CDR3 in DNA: TGCGCCAGCAGCTTGGTCGGGGACGGCTACGGCTACACCTTC.

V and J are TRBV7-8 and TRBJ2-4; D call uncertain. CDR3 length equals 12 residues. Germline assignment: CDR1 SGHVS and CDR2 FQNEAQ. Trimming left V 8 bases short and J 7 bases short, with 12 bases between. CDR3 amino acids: CASGRGPNIQYF. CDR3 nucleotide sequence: TGTGCCAGCGGGCGCGGCCCCAACATTCAGTACTTC.

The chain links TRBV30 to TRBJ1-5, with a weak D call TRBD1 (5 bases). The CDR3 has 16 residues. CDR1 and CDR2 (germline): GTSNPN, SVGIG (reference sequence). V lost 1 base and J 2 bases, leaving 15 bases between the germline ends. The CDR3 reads CAWSADSGTGNQPQHF. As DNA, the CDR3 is TGTGCCTGGAGTGCCGACAGTGGAACCGGCAATCAGCCCCAGCATTTT.

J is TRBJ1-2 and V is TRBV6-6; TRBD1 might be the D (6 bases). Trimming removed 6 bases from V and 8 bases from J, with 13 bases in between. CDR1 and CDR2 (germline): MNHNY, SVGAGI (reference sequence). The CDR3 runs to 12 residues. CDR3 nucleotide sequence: TGTGCCAGCAGAAACAGGGTCGGCGGCTACACCTTC. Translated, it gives CASRNRVGGYTF.

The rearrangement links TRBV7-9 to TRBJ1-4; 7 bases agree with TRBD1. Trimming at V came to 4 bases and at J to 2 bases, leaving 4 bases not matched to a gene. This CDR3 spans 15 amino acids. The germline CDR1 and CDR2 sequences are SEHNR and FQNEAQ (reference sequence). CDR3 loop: CASSYPTGTNEKLFF. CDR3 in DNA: TGTGCCAGCAGCTATCCGACAGGGACTAATGAAAAACTGTTTTTT.

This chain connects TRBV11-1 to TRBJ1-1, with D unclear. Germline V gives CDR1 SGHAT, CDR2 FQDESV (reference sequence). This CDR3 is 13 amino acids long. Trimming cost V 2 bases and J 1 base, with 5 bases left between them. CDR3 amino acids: CASSLQRNTEAFF. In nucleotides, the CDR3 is TGTGCCAGCAGCTTACAGCGGAACACTGAAGCTTTCTTT.

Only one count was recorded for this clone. The CDR3: CSVGASGLNEQFF. CDR3 coding DNA: TGCAGCGTGGGGGCTAGCGGCCTCAATGAGCAGTTCTTC. This chain connects TRBV29-1 to TRBJ2-1; D perhaps matches TRBD2 (7 bases). Germline values: CDR1 SQVTM, CDR2 ANQGSEA. The CDR3 covers 13 residues. The V end was cut by 6 bases, the J end by 6 bases, with 15 bases between.

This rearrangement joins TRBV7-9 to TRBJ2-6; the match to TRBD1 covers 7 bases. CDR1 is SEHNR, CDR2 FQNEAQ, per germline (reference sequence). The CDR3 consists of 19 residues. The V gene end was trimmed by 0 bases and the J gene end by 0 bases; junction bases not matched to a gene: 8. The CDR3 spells CASSLARYRGSSGANVLTF. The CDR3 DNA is TGTGCCAGCAGCTTAGCTAGGTACAGGGGATCCTCTGGGGCCAACGTCCTGACTTTC.

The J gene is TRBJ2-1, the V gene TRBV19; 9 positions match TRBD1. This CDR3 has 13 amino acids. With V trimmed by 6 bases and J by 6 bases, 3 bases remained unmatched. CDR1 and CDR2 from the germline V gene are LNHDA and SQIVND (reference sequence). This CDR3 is CASRTGGINEQFF. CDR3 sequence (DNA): TGTGCCAGTAGGACAGGGGGGATCAATGAGCAGTTCTTC.

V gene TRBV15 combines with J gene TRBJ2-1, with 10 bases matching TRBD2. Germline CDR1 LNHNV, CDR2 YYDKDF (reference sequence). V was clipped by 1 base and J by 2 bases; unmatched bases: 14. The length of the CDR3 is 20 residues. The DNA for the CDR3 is TGTGCCACCAGCAGAGTTCGAGCGGGAGGGCCGACGCTAACCTACAATGAGCAGTTCTTC. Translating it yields CATSRVRAGGPTLTYNEQFF.

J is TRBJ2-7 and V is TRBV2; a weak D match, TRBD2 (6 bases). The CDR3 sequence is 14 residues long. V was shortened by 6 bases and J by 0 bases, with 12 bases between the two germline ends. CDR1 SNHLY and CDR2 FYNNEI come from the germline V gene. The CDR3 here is CASRELASSYEQYF. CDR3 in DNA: TGTGCCAGCAGGGAGCTAGCGAGCTCCTACGAGCAGTACTTC.

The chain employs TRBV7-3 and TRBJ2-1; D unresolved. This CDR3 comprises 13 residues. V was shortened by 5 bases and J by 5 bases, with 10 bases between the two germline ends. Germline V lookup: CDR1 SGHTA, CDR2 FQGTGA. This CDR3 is CASSLDRHNEQFF. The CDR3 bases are TGTGCCAGCAGCCTGGACCGTCACAATGAGCAGTTCTTC.

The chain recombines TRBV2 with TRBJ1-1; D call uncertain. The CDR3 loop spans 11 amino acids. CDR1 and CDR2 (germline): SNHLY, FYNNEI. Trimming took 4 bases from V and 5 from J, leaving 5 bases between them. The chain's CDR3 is CASSGDTEAFF. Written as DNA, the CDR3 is TGTGCCAGCAGTGGAGATACTGAAGCTTTCTTT.

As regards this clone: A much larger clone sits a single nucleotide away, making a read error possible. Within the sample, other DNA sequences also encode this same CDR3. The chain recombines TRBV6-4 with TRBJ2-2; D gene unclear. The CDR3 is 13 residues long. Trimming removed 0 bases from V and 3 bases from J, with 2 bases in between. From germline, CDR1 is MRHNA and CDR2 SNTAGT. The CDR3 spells CASSDSDTGELFF. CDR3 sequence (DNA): TGTGCCAGCAGTGACTCCGACACCGGGGAGCTGTTTTTT.

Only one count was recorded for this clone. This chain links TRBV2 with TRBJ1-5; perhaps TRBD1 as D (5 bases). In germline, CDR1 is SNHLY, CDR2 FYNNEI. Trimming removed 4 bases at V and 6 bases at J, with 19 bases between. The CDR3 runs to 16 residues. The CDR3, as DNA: TGTGCCAGCAGTGTAGGGACCACCAACCGAGGTCAGCCCCAGCATTTT. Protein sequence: CASSVGTTNRGQPQHF. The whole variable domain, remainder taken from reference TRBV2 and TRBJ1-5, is EPEVTQTPSHQVTQMGQEVILRCVPISNHLYFYWYRQILGQKVEFLVSFYNNEISEKSEIFDDQFSVERPDGSNFTLKIRSTKLEDSAMYFCASSVGTTNRGQPQHFGDGTRLSIL.

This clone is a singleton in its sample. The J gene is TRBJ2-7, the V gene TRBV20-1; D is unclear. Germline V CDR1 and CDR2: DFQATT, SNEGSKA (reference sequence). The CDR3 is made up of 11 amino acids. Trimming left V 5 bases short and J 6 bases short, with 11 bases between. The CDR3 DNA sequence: TGCAGTGCTGCCCTCTTGGGCGAGCAGTACTTC. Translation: CSAALLGEQYF.